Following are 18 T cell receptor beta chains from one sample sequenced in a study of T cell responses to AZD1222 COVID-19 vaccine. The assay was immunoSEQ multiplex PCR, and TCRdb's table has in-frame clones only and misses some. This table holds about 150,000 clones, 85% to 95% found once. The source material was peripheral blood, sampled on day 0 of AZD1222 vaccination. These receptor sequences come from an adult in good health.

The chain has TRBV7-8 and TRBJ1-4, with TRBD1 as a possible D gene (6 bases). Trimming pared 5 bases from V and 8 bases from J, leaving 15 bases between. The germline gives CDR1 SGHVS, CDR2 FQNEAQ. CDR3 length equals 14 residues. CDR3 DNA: TGTGCCAGCAGCCCCATTACGGGGGGCGAAAAACTGTTTTTT. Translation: CASSPITGGEKLFF.

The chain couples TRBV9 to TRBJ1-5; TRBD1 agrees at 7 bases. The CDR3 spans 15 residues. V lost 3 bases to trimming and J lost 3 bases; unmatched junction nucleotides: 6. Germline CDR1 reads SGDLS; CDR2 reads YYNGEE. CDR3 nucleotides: TGTGCCAGCAGCGCCGGGACAGAAGCCAATCAGCCCCAGCATTTT. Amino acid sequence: CASSAGTEANQPQHF.

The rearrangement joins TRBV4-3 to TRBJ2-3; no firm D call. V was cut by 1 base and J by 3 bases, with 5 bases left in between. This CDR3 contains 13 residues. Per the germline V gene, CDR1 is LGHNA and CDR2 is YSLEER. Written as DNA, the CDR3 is TGCGCCAGCAGCCAAGCGAATACAGATACGCAGTATTTT. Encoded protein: CASSQANTDTQYF.

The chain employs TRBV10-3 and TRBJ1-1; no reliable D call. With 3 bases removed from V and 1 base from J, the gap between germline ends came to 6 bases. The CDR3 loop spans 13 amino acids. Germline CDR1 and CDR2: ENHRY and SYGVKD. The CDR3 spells CAISDTRNTEAFF. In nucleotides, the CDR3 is TGTGCCATCAGTGACACGAGGAACACTGAAGCTTTCTTT.

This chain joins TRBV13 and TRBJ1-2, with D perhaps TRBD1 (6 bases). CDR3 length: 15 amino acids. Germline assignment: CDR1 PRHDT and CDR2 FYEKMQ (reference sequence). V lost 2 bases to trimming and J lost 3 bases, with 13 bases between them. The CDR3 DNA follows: TGTGCCAGCAGCTTAATTGGGGGGCTGGACTATGGCTACACCTTC. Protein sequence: CASSLIGGLDYGYTF.

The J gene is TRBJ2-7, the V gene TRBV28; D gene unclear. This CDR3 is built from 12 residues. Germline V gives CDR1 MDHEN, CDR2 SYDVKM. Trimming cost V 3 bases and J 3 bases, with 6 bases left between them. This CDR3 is CASSFGDYEQYF. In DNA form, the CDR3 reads TGTGCCAGCAGTTTTGGAGACTACGAGCAGTACTTC. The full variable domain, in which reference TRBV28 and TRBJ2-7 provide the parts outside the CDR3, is DVKVTQSSRYLVKRTGEKVFLECVQDMDHENMFWYRQDPGLGLRLIYFSYDVKMKEKGDIPEGYSVSREKKERFSLILESASTNQTSMYLCASSFGDYEQYFGPGTRLTVT.

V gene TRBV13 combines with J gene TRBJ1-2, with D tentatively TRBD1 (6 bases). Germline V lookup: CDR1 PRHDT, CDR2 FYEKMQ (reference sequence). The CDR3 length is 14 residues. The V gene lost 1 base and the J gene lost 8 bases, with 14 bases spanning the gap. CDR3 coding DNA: TGTGCCAGCAGCTTAGTGGCAGGGGAATGGGGCTACACCTTC. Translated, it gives CASSLVAGEWGYTF.

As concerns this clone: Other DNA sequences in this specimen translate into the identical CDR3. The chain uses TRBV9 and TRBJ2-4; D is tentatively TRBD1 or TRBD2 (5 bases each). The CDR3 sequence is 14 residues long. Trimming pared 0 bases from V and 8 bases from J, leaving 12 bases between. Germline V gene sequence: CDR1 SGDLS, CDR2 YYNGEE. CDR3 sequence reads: CASSVEGAGDIQYF. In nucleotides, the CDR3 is TGTGCCAGCAGCGTAGAAGGGGCGGGCGACATTCAGTACTTC.

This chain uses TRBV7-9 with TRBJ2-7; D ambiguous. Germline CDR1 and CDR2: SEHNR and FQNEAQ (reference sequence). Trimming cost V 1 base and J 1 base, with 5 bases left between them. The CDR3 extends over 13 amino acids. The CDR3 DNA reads TGTGCCAGCAGCTTAGACAGATCCTACGAGCAGTACTTC. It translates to CASSLDRSYEQYF.

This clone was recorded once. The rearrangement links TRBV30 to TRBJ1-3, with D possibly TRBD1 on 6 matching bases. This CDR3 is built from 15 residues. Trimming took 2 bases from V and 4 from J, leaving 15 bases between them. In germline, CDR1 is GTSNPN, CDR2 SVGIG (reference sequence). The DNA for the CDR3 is TGTGCCTGGAGTCGAACAGGGTCGCGGGGAAACACCATATATTTT. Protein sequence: CAWSRTGSRGNTIYF.

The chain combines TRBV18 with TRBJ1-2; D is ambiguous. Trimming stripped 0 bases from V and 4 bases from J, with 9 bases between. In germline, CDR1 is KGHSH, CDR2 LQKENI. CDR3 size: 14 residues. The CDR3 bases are TGTGCCAGCTCACCACCGCAAGTCCTCTATGGCTACACCTTC. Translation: CASSPPQVLYGYTF. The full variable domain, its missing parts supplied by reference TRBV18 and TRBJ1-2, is NAGVMQNPRHLVRRRGQEARLRCSPMKGHSHVYWYRQLPEEGLKFMVYLQKENIIDESGMPKERFSAEFPKEGPSILRIQQVVRGDSAAYFCASSPPQVLYGYTFGSGTRLTVV.

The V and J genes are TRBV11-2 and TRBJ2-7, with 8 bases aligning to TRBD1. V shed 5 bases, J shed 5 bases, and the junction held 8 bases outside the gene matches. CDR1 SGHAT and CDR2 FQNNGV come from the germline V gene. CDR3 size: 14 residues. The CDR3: CASSPGQGKDEQYF. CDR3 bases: TGTGCCAGCAGCCCCGGACAGGGAAAGGACGAGCAGTACTTC.

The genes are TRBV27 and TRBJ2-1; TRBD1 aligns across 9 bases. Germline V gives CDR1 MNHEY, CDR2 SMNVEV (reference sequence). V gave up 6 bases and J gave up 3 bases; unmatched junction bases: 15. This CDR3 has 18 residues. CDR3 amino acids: CASRPSPGWDRVYNEQFF. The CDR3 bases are TGTGCCAGCAGACCGAGCCCCGGGTGGGACAGGGTCTACAATGAGCAGTTCTTC.

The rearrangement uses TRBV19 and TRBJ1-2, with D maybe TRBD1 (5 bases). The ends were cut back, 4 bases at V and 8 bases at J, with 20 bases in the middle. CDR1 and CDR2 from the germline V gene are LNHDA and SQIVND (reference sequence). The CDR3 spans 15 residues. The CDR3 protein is CASSTRVVAGRGYTF. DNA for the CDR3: TGTGCCAGTAGTACCAGGGTTGTTGCGGGTCGGGGCTACACCTTC.

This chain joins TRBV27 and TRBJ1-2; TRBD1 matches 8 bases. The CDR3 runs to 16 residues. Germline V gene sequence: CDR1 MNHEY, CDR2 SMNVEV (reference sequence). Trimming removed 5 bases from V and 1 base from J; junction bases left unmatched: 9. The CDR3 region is CASSTIRDRYNYGYTF. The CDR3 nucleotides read TGTGCCAGCAGTACGATCCGGGACAGGTATAACTATGGCTACACCTTC.

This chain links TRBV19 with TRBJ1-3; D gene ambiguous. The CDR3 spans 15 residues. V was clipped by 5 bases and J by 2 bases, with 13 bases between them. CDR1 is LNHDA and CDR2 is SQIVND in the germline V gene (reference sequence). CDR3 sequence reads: CASSLGKTAGNTIYF. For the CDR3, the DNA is TGTGCCAGTAGTTTGGGAAAAACGGCTGGAAACACCATATATTTT.

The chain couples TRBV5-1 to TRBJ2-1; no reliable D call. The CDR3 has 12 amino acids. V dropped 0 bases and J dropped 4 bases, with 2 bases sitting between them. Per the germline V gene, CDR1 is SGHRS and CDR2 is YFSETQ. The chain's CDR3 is CASSLDYNEQFF. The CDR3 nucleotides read TGCGCCAGCAGCTTGGATTACAATGAGCAGTTCTTC.

CDR3 sequence: CASSDTYTTNEQFF. Here the CDR3 DNA reads TGTGCCAGCAGTGATACCTACACCACCAATGAGCAGTTCTTC. The chain joins TRBV6-1 to TRBJ2-1; the D is unclear. V lost 3 bases and J 6 bases, leaving 12 bases between the germline ends. This CDR3 has 14 amino acids. CDR1 is MNHNS and CDR2 is SASEGT in the germline V gene.